This entry lists 2 T cell receptor beta chains sequenced from one sample in a study of human T cells and chemical hapten exposure. TCRdb re-called the RACE reads with MiXCR, one entry per CDR3 protein. The profile shows 65,000 to 90,000 distinct CDR3 sequences, around 15% of them singletons. The time point: pre-sensitization, week 0. Treatment of the sample: therapeutic diphenylcyclopropenone sensitization with weekly scalp DPC. Sequencing was performed on whole blood, taken in connection with sensitization to the hapten diphenylcyclopropenone (DPC). The source of these receptors is a woman aged 45-59 years with alopecia areata. Some clones in this sample may be carry-over from other donors' samples.

This clonotype was picked up a small number of times. The V and J genes are TRBV20-1 and TRBJ2-1; D may be TRBD1 or TRBD2 (5 bases each). This CDR3 contains 12 residues. Trimming took off 0 bases at V and 6 bases at J, with 6 bases between the two ends. Germline V lookup: CDR1 DFQATT, CDR2 SNEGSKA (reference sequence). The CDR3 DNA sequence: TGCAGTGCTAGAGATGGGGGCAATGAGCAGTTCTTC. Translated: CSARDGGNEQFF.

Only a few counts were recorded for this clonotype. The chain has TRBV20-1 and TRBJ2-7; 9 bases agree with TRBD2. Germline loops: CDR1 DFQATT, CDR2 SNEGSKA (reference sequence). The CDR3 sequence is 15 residues long. V trimming: 6 bases; J trimming: 0 bases; junction bases outside the gene matches: 9. Here the CDR3 reads CSAPVVSGSSYEQYF. In nucleotides, the CDR3 is TGCAGTGCCCCGGTGGTTAGCGGGAGCTCCTACGAGCAGTACTTC.